What follows are 29 T cell receptor beta chains derived from one specimen sequenced in a study of T cells after yellow fever vaccination. Using its own MiXCR run on the 5' RACE reads, TCRdb lists one record per CDR3 protein. The repertoire holds some 350,000 distinct CDR3 sequences, around 10% seen once, with roughly 18% in the top ten. The sample was PBMCs, taken on the day of the first yellow fever vaccination. Source of these receptors: a man aged 18 to 29 who received the YFV17D yellow fever vaccine.

This chain connects TRBV9 to TRBJ2-1, with D unclear. The length of the CDR3 is 15 residues. The V end was cut by 3 bases, the J end by 1 base, with 11 bases between. Germline loops: CDR1 SGDLS, CDR2 YYNGEE. The CDR3 bases are TGTGCCAGCAGCGCGAACCCGGGTTCCTACAATGAGCAGTTCTTC. Protein sequence: CASSANPGSYNEQFF.

This clonotype occurred many times. The V gene is TRBV7-2, the J gene TRBJ1-2, with D maybe TRBD1 (5 bases). Trimming stripped 5 bases from V and 4 bases from J, with 11 bases between. The CDR3 extends over 13 amino acids. CDR1 is SGHTA and CDR2 is FQGNSA in the germline V gene. The CDR3 here is CASSPDTLYGYTF. DNA for the CDR3: TGTGCCAGCAGCCCGGACACCCTCTATGGCTACACCTTC.

This chain links TRBV20-1 with TRBJ2-3, with D hard to call. Germline assignment: CDR1 DFQATT and CDR2 SNEGSKA (reference sequence). The CDR3 extends over 11 amino acids. With 1 base removed from V and 8 bases from J, the gap between germline ends came to 7 bases. CDR3 nucleotides: TGCAGTGCTAGAGTCCCGCCTACGCAGTATTTT. This sequence encodes CSARVPPTQYF.

J is TRBJ1-5 and V is TRBV12-3 or TRBV12-4, with D possibly TRBD1 on 5 matching bases. V lost 2 bases, J lost 0 bases, and 8 bases lay in between. The CDR3 loop spans 15 amino acids. CDR3 nucleotide sequence: TGTGCCAGCAGTTTAAGACAGTATAGCAATCAGCCCCAGCATTTT. It yields the protein CASSLRQYSNQPQHF.

V and J are TRBV25-1 and TRBJ2-5, with 7 bases that match TRBD1. Germline CDR1 and CDR2: MGHDK and SYGVNS. V shed 4 bases and J 5 bases; nucleotides not matched to a gene: 7. The CDR3 contains 14 residues. The CDR3 is CASSGGGAGETQYF. In nucleotides, the CDR3 is TGTGCCAGCAGTGGAGGGGGCGCTGGGGAGACCCAGTACTTC.

The rearrangement links TRBV10-3 to TRBJ1-4, with D possibly being TRBD1 (5 bases). The CDR3 runs 14 residues. The germline V and J ends were trimmed by 3 bases and 1 base, with 6 bases remaining between them. Germline V CDR1 and CDR2: ENHRY, SYGVKD. Here the CDR3 DNA reads TGTGCCATCAGTGAAAGGGGAACTAATGAAAAACTGTTTTTT. Its protein is CAISERGTNEKLFF.

The chain joins TRBV12-3 or TRBV12-4 to TRBJ2-5; D is undetermined. The V and J ends lost 6 bases and 3 bases respectively, with 8 bases between them. The CDR3 consists of 12 residues. The CDR3 sequence: CASRGFEETQYF. In nucleotides, the CDR3 is TGTGCCAGCAGGGGATTTGAAGAGACCCAGTACTTC.

This clonotype appeared a few times. The chain uses TRBV5-1 and TRBJ2-7; no firm D call. The CDR3 has 15 residues. V dropped 1 base and J dropped 0 bases, with 11 bases sitting between them. The V gene's germline CDR1 is SGHRS and CDR2 YFSETQ. The CDR3 sequence is CASSLYSLSSYEQYF. For the CDR3, the DNA is TGCGCCAGCAGCTTGTACAGCCTCAGCTCCTACGAGCAGTACTTC.

This clonotype was observed a few times. The V call is TRBV5-1, the J call TRBJ1-6, with TRBD1 matching over 9 bases. The CDR3 is 20 residues long. J gave up 4 bases and V 1 base, and 15 bases lay outside the gene matches. The V gene's germline CDR1 is SGHRS and CDR2 YFSETQ. The CDR3 bases are TGCGCCAGCAGCTTGATCGGGACAGGGATCCGAGGAGGGTATAATTCACCCCTCCACTTT. This codes for CASSLIGTGIRGGYNSPLHF.

This clonotype was found many times. The chain carries TRBV5-1 and TRBJ1-1; the D is unclear. The germline V and J ends were trimmed by 0 bases and 0 bases, with 9 bases remaining between them. This CDR3 comprises 15 residues. Germline V gene data show CDR1 as SGHRS and CDR2 as YFSETQ. CDR3 coding DNA: TGCGCCAGCAGCTTGGGAACCACAGTGAACACTGAAGCTTTCTTT. Residues: CASSLGTTVNTEAFF.

This chain connects TRBV9 to TRBJ2-3, with a possible D match to TRBD2 (6 bases). V gave up 1 base and J gave up 2 bases, with 17 bases separating them. This CDR3 comprises 17 residues. Germline values: CDR1 SGDLS, CDR2 YYNGEE. CDR3 protein: CASSVSSGRTNTDTQYF. Here the CDR3 DNA reads TGTGCCAGCAGCGTATCAAGCGGTCGGACTAACACAGATACGCAGTATTTT.

This sequence joins TRBV6-2 or TRBV6-3 and TRBJ1-5, with D unresolved. CDR3 length: 14 residues. Germline lookup yields CDR1 MNHEY and CDR2 SVGEGT. V was clipped by 8 bases and J by 7 bases, with 18 bases between them. CDR3 nucleotide sequence: TGTGCCAGCTCAAGGCGGGTGGCGGGACAGCCCCAGCATTTT. Encoded protein: CASSRRVAGQPQHF.

The chain has TRBV7-9 and TRBJ2-5, with TRBD1 matching over 7 bases. J gave up 5 bases and V 2 bases, and 2 bases lay outside the gene matches. The CDR3 extends over 13 amino acids. Germline CDR1 SEHNR, CDR2 FQNEAQ (reference sequence). CDR3 region: CASSLLRGETQYF. CDR3 in DNA: TGTGCCAGCAGCTTACTCAGGGGGGAGACCCAGTACTTC.

This clonotype has more than one count but fewer than ten. The J gene is TRBJ2-7, the V gene TRBV6-5, with 11 bases lining up with TRBD1. Germline trimming cut 8 bases from V and 4 bases from J; bases unmatched to any gene: 7. The length of the CDR3 is 14 residues. Looked up from germline, CDR1 is MNHEY and CDR2 is SVGAGI. Written as DNA, the CDR3 is TGTGCCAGCGGTTTGGGACAGGGGGGTTACGAGCAGTACTTC. Translated, it gives CASGLGQGGYEQYF.

The V and J genes are TRBV20-1 and TRBJ1-2; 8 bases map to TRBD1. There are 16 residues in the CDR3. V lost 3 bases, J lost 4 bases, and 13 bases stayed unmatched. CDR1 DFQATT and CDR2 SNEGSKA come from the germline V gene (reference sequence). CDR3 residues: CSARKRSTGTGYGYTF. Written as DNA, the CDR3 is TGCAGTGCTAGGAAACGTTCTACCGGGACAGGCTATGGCTACACCTTC.

This clonotype was found once. V gene TRBV6-1 combines with J gene TRBJ1-6, with unresolved D. The germline V gene has CDR1 MNHNS and CDR2 SASEGT. This CDR3 comprises 13 residues. V lost 8 bases, J lost 6 bases, and 11 bases lay in between. The CDR3 DNA reads TGTGCCAGCCGGAAATCGTTTAATTCACCCCTCCACTTT. The encoded protein is CASRKSFNSPLHF.

In its sample, this clonotype was seen many times. This chain links TRBV5-1 with TRBJ2-5, with D hard to call. This CDR3 contains 11 residues. The germline CDR1 and CDR2 sequences are SGHRS and YFSETQ. Trimming took 2 bases from V and 5 from J, leaving 4 bases between them. CDR3 amino acids: CASSFDETQYF. In DNA form, the CDR3 reads TGCGCCAGCAGCTTCGACGAGACCCAGTACTTC.

In its sample, this clonotype was seen a few times. This sequence joins TRBV6-2 or TRBV6-3 and TRBJ1-5; TRBD1 is a possible D gene (5 bases). This CDR3 is built from 16 residues. V lost 0 bases and J lost 6, with 15 bases in between. CDR1 and CDR2 from the germline V gene are MNHEY and SVGEGT. DNA for the CDR3: TGTGCCAGCAGTTACTCGTTCGGACACGAGTCTCAGCCCCAGCATTTT. Translation: CASSYSFGHESQPQHF.

The V and J genes are TRBV20-1 and TRBJ2-2, with TRBD1 matching 7 bases. This CDR3 is built from 14 residues. Trimming took 3 bases from V and 2 from J; bases not matched to a gene: 3. CDR1 is DFQATT and CDR2 is SNEGSKA in the germline V gene (reference sequence). The CDR3 loop is CSARDRLNTGELFF. DNA of the CDR3: TGCAGTGCTAGGGACAGGCTTAACACCGGGGAGCTGTTTTTT.

The chain has TRBV25-1 and TRBJ1-2, with D unresolved. This CDR3 region has 12 residues. CDR1 MGHDK and CDR2 SYGVNS come from the germline V gene. V was shortened by 6 bases and J by 9 bases, with 14 bases between the two germline ends. For the CDR3, the DNA is TGTGCCAGCAGCCAGGTCTTGGGGAGCTACACCTTC. Translating gives CASSQVLGSYTF.

J is TRBJ2-3 and V is TRBV5-8, with 13 bases matching TRBD2. The CDR3 sequence is 16 residues long. Trimming took 3 bases from V and 2 from J; bases not matched to a gene: 3. The germline V gene encodes CDR1 SGHTS and CDR2 YDEGEE. The CDR3 region is CASSSGLAGATDTQYF. The DNA for the CDR3 is TGTGCCAGCAGCTCTGGACTAGCGGGGGCCACAGATACGCAGTATTTT.

This clonotype appeared a few times. The V and J genes are TRBV5-1 and TRBJ2-5, with D perhaps given as TRBD1 or TRBD2 (5 bases each). Trimming took off 4 bases at V and 1 base at J, with 14 bases between the two ends. Germline-derived CDR1 and CDR2 are SGHRS and YFSETQ. This CDR3 contains 15 residues. CDR3 coding DNA: TGCGCCAGCAGCATTAACCTCGGGACCCAAGAGACCCAGTACTTC. Protein: CASSINLGTQETQYF.

This clonotype was observed a few times. The chain links TRBV18 to TRBJ2-7; D possibly uses TRBD1 or TRBD2 (5 bases each). The CDR3 is 13 residues long. Trimming removed 6 bases at V and 0 bases at J, with 9 bases between. Germline assignment: CDR1 KGHSH and CDR2 LQKENI. The CDR3 loop reads CASSGTSSYEQYF. The CDR3 coding sequence is TGTGCCAGCTCGGGGACGAGCTCCTACGAGCAGTACTTC.

The J gene is TRBJ2-3, the V gene TRBV12-3 or TRBV12-4; TRBD2 aligns across 11 bases. CDR3 length: 15 amino acids. J was trimmed by 7 bases and V by 5 bases; bases with no gene match: 8. The CDR3 spells CASSPNSGGANTQYF. The CDR3 DNA sequence: TGTGCCAGCAGTCCAAATAGCGGGGGGGCTAATACGCAGTATTTT.

The rearrangement links TRBV30 to TRBJ1-2; 8 bases map to TRBD1. This CDR3 spans 15 amino acids. The trim removed 2 bases at V and 4 bases at J, leaving 9 bases unmatched. Germline assignment: CDR1 GTSNPN and CDR2 SVGIG (reference sequence). CDR3 residues: CAWSNMPGQAYGYTF. CDR3 DNA sequence: TGTGCCTGGAGTAATATGCCGGGACAGGCCTATGGCTACACCTTC.

In its sample, this clonotype was seen many times. The chain combines TRBV7-6 with TRBJ2-5; D ambiguous. The germline gives CDR1 SGHVS, CDR2 FNYEAQ. This CDR3 has 14 residues. V was pared by 0 bases and J by 5 bases, with 10 bases between. Here the CDR3 DNA reads TGTGCCAGCAGCTTAGCGCAGAAATCGGAGACCCAGTACTTC. Translated, it gives CASSLAQKSETQYF.

The chain carries TRBV11-2 and TRBJ2-3, with D perhaps matching TRBD2 (5 bases). The germline V gene has CDR1 SGHAT and CDR2 FQNNGV. The V gene lost 5 bases and the J gene lost 0 bases, with 18 bases spanning the gap. This CDR3 spans 17 amino acids. CDR3 nucleotides: TGTGCCAGCAGCCCTAATGGACTTCCGACTAGCACAGATACGCAGTATTTT. Translation gives CASSPNGLPTSTDTQYF.

This clonotype was seen ten or more times. The chain couples TRBV27 to TRBJ2-3; TRBD2 matches at 15 bases. This CDR3 contains 17 residues. J gave up 7 bases and V 4 bases, and 9 bases lay outside the gene matches. The V gene's germline CDR1 is MNHEY and CDR2 SMNVEV (reference sequence). The CDR3 reads CASSSPWTSGGGYTQYF. The CDR3 nucleotides read TGTGCCAGCAGTTCCCCTTGGACTAGCGGGGGGGGTTATACGCAGTATTTT.

The chain joins TRBV19 to TRBJ2-2; 8 bases map to TRBD1. CDR1 and CDR2 from the germline V gene are LNHDA and SQIVND (reference sequence). J gave up 6 bases and V 0 bases, and 3 bases lay outside the gene matches. The CDR3 runs to 15 residues. CDR3 DNA: TGTGCCAGTAGTATAGACAGGGGGCTCGCCGGGGAGCTGTTTTTT. Translation gives CASSIDRGLAGELFF.